Listed below are T cell receptor beta chains from one sample, sequenced in a study of T-cell memory formation after mild COVID-19. MiXCR was run by TCRdb on the 5' RACE reads, yielding one entry per CDR3 protein. This table has almost 550,000 distinct CDR3 sequences, roughly 20% appearing once. Sequenced: PBMCs or a T cell subset sorted from them (not recorded which). The receptors originated from an adult woman who had mild COVID-19 (a few samples of this study predate the infection). Cell type and time point are not known. CDR3s include the opening cysteine and the closing phenylalanine or tryptophan. Each record gives: clone size, J gene, D gene, V gene, CDR3 protein, CDR3 DNA. D genes are given only for firm matches. Clone size, where shown, is once, few, many, or a class for clones that have expanded.

>NA|TRBJ2-3|NA|TRBV4-1
CASSQVGPFRTDTQYF
TGCGCCAGCAGCCAAGTCGGGCCCTTTCGCACAGATACGCAGTATTTT
>NA|TRBJ2-2|NA|TRBV5-1
CASSSYGNTGELFF
TGCGCCAGCAGCTCGTACGGTAACACCGGGGAGCTGTTTTTT
>few|TRBJ1-2|TRBD1|TRBV29-1
CSVLNTGDYGYTF
TGCAGCGTCCTAAACACAGGGGACTATGGCTACACCTTC
>NA|TRBJ2-3|NA|TRBV4-3
CASSQDGSHTQYF
TGCGCCAGCAGCCAAGATGGTTCCCATACGCAGTATTTT
>NA|TRBJ1-5|TRBD1|TRBV20-1
CSANRGSNQPQHF
TGCAGTGCAAACAGGGGAAGCAATCAGCCCCAGCATTTT
>few|TRBJ2-7|NA|TRBV2
CASSENALTYEQYF
TGTGCCAGCAGTGAGAACGCGTTAACCTACGAGCAGTACTTC
>few|TRBJ2-3|NA|TRBV11-2
CASSSFGGTDTQYF
TGTGCCAGCAGCTCATTCGGGGGCACAGATACGCAGTATTTT
>few|TRBJ2-3|TRBD1|TRBV7-6
CASSLESHRGADTQYF
TGTGCCAGCAGCTTAGAATCACACAGGGGCGCAGATACGCAGTATTTT
>NA|TRBJ1-3|NA|TRBV12-3/TRBV12-4
CASSLFGGNTIYF
TGTGCCAGCAGCTTATTCGGCGGAAACACCATATATTTT
>NA|TRBJ2-3|NA|TRBV5-1
CASSLTGRRSRGTDTQYF
TGCGCCAGCAGCTTGACAGGGAGAAGAAGTAGAGGCACAGATACGCAGTATTTT
>NA|TRBJ2-7|NA|TRBV23-1
CASSQFINPCYEQYF
TGCGCCAGCAGTCAATTTATCAATCCCTGCTACGAGCAGTACTTC
>NA|TRBJ2-7|NA|TRBV7-9
CASSFPASSYEQYF
TGTGCCAGCAGCTTCCCCGCTAGCTCCTACGAGCAGTACTTC
>NA|TRBJ1-2|TRBD1|TRBV11-1
CASEGANYGYTF
TGTGCCAGCGAGGGGGCAAACTATGGCTACACCTTC